These 27 T cell receptor beta chains came from one sample sequenced in a study of blood T cell repertoires in COVID-19. Using immunoSEQ multiplex PCR, the repertoire was profiled, and TCRdb retains in-frame clones only, with some absent. The sample has under 250,000 clones, about 83% seen once; the top ten hold about 9%. Sequencing used peripheral blood. These receptors were collected from a middle-aged man with active or convalescent COVID-19.

This clone was recorded a few times. V gene TRBV27 combines with J gene TRBJ2-7, with TRBD2 matching 7 bases. The germline V gene has CDR1 MNHEY and CDR2 SMNVEV (reference sequence). The V segment lost 9 bases and the J segment 3 bases; nucleotides outside the gene matches: 17. CDR3 length: 16 amino acids. The CDR3 bases are TGTGCCAGTAGTCCCTCTAGCGGAGGAGTCGTCTACGAGCAGTACTTC. Translating it yields CASSPSSGGVVYEQYF.

The chain is built from TRBV28 and TRBJ1-5, with D unclear. The CDR3 is made up of 14 amino acids. Per germline, CDR1 MDHEN and CDR2 SYDVKM. V lost 2 bases and J lost 2, with 7 bases in between. In DNA, the CDR3 is TGTGCCAGCAGTTTAATGGGAGGCAATCAGCCCCAGCATTTT. It is translated as CASSLMGGNQPQHF.

The V gene is TRBV19, the J gene TRBJ2-2, with a weak D call TRBD2 (6 bases). The V end lost 8 bases, the J end lost 5 bases, and 27 bases lay between the germline ends. This CDR3 is built from 18 residues. Per the germline V gene, CDR1 is LNHDA and CDR2 is SQIVND (reference sequence). The CDR3, as DNA: TGTGCCAGTTCCTTAAGGACTACGACGGCATCTAGAACCGGGGAGCTGTTTTTT. It is translated as CASSLRTTTASRTGELFF.

In its sample, this clone was seen once. The chain carries TRBV29-1 and TRBJ2-5, with 10 bases fitting TRBD2. CDR1 and CDR2 (germline): SQVTM, ANQGSEA. The CDR3 has 16 residues. The V and J ends lost 0 bases and 4 bases, in that order; junction bases with no gene match: 8. DNA of the CDR3: TGCAGCGTTGAAGAATTTAGCGGGGGGCCGAGAGAGACCCAGTACTTC. Its protein is CSVEEFSGGPRETQYF.

The rearrangement links TRBV9 to TRBJ2-5; 12 bases map to TRBD2. Germline V gene data show CDR1 as SGDLS and CDR2 as YYNGEE. The CDR3 runs 17 residues. The ends lost 4 bases at V and 5 bases at J; junction bases unmatched: 12. The CDR3 DNA reads TGTGCCAGCAGCTCCAAAGGTCTAGCGGGAGGGGGGGAGACCCAGTACTTC. It codes for CASSSKGLAGGGETQYF. The whole variable domain, filled in from reference TRBV9 and TRBJ2-5, reads DSGVTQTPKHLITATGQRVTLRCSPRSGDLSVYWYQQSLDQGLQFLIQYYNGEERAKGNILERFSAQQFPDLHSELNLSSLELGDSALYFCASSSKGLAGGGETQYFGPGTRLLVL.

This chain uses TRBV18 with TRBJ2-1; 8 positions agree with TRBD1. V dropped 0 bases and J dropped 7; count of bases not matched to a gene: 11. Per germline, CDR1 KGHSH and CDR2 LQKENI. CDR3 length: 17 residues. The CDR3 is CASSPPSPQGARNEQFF. DNA for the CDR3: TGTGCCAGCTCACCACCGTCCCCGCAGGGGGCGCGAAATGAGCAGTTCTTC.

This clone was detected only once. This chain joins TRBV30 and TRBJ1-2; a weak D match, TRBD1 (5 bases). V dropped 1 base and J dropped 8 bases, with 11 bases sitting between them. Germline CDR1 and CDR2: GTSNPN and SVGIG (reference sequence). The length of the CDR3 is 12 residues. The CDR3 loop is CAWSDQGGGYTF. The CDR3 DNA is TGTGCCTGGAGTGACCAGGGAGGAGGCTACACCTTC.

V and J are TRBV7-3 and TRBJ2-2; TRBD2 matches at 12 bases. The CDR3 length is 20 residues. Germline CDR1 SGHTA, CDR2 FQGTGA. V dropped 3 bases and J dropped 1; count of bases not matched to a gene: 12. Here the CDR3 DNA reads TGTGCCAGCAGCTTGCATTCGACTAGCGGGGGCCCCGAGAACACCGGGGAGCTGTTTTTT. This encodes CASSLHSTSGGPENTGELFF. The full variable domain, its missing parts supplied by reference TRBV7-3 and TRBJ2-2, is GAGVSQTPSNKVTEKGKYVELRCDPISGHTALYWYRQSLGQGPEFLIYFQGTGAADDSGLPNDRFFAVRPEGSVSTLKIQRTERGDSAVYLCASSLHSTSGGPENTGELFFGEGSRLTVL.

The chain carries TRBV19 and TRBJ2-3, with D maybe TRBD1 (5 bases). CDR3 length: 16 amino acids. CDR1 and CDR2 (germline): LNHDA, SQIVND (reference sequence). The ends were cut back, 4 bases at V and 0 bases at J, with 14 bases in the middle. The CDR3 DNA sequence: TGTGCCAGTAGTACCATCAGGGTCATCAGCACAGATACGCAGTATTTT. This codes for CASSTIRVISTDTQYF.

CDR3 protein: CASSWTSGGDTGELFF. As DNA, the CDR3 is TGTGCCAGCAGCTGGACTAGCGGGGGTGACACCGGGGAGCTGTTTTTT. The chain uses TRBV5-6 and TRBJ2-2; 13 nucleotides match TRBD2. V lost 3 bases, J lost 3 bases, and 2 bases stayed unmatched. CDR1 and CDR2 (germline): SGHDT, YYEEEE. This CDR3 has 16 residues.

This chain connects TRBV30 to TRBJ2-7, with D tentatively TRBD1 (5 bases). The CDR3 extends over 13 amino acids. Germline V gene sequence: CDR1 GTSNPN, CDR2 SVGIG (reference sequence). Trimming took off 5 bases at V and 3 bases at J, with 14 bases between the two ends. CDR3 sequence: CAWAPGQNYEQYF. The CDR3 nucleotides read TGTGCCTGGGCGCCCGGACAAAACTACGAGCAGTACTTC. The full variable domain, completed using reference TRBV30 and TRBJ2-7, is SQTIHQWPATLVQPVGSPLSLECTVEGTSNPNLYWYRQAAGRGLQLLFYSVGIGQISSEVPQNLSASRPQDRQFILSSKKLLLSDSGFYLCAWAPGQNYEQYFGPGTRLTVT.

This rearrangement joins TRBV7-8 to TRBJ2-3; D possibly corresponds to TRBD1 (5 bases). The CDR3 is 16 residues long. V was pared by 5 bases and J by 0 bases, with 15 bases between. In germline, CDR1 is SGHVS, CDR2 FQNEAQ. CDR3 nucleotide sequence: TGTGCCAGCAGCCACGACAGACCCTCTAGCACAGATACGCAGTATTTT. Its protein product is CASSHDRPSSTDTQYF.

CDR3 bases: TGTGCCAGCAGCTTAGAGGGGCTCGGTGGCTACACCTTC. Translation gives CASSLEGLGGYTF. The chain carries TRBV11-3 and TRBJ1-2, with D maybe TRBD1 (5 bases). Trimming shortened V by 0 bases and J by 7 bases, and 9 bases separated the two germline ends. From germline, CDR1 is SGHNT and CDR2 YENEEA. This CDR3 spans 13 amino acids.

CDR3 DNA sequence: TGTGCCAGCAGTGAATGGACTAGCGGCCATGGAGAGACCCAGTACTTC. Its translation: CASSEWTSGHGETQYF. The chain uses TRBV25-1 and TRBJ2-5, with 10 bases that match TRBD2. Unmatched junction bases numbered 6, after V lost 1 base and J lost 4 bases. Germline V gene data show CDR1 as MGHDK and CDR2 as SYGVNS. This CDR3 is built from 16 residues. The full variable domain, in which reference TRBV25-1 and TRBJ2-5 provide the parts outside the CDR3, is EADIYQTPRYLVIGTGKKITLECSQTMGHDKMYWYQQDPGMELHLIHYSYGVNSTEKGDLSSESTVSRIRTEHFPLTLESARPSHTSQYLCASSEWTSGHGETQYFGPGTRLLVL.

The chain recombines TRBV3-1 (or the pseudogene TRBV3-2) with TRBJ2-3; TRBD1 matches at 9 bases. V lost 4 bases, J lost 7 bases, and 18 bases stayed unmatched. The CDR3 sequence is 18 residues long. Germline V gene sequence: CDR1 LGHDT, CDR2 YNNKEL (reference sequence). The DNA for the CDR3 is TGTGCCAGCAGCCCAGACACCTGGGGGACAGGGCGGGGAAATACGCAGTATTTT. This sequence encodes CASSPDTWGTGRGNTQYF.

CDR3 in amino acids: CASSADRRAGNSPLHF. The DNA of the CDR3 is TGTGCCAGCAGTGCCGACAGGCGCGCAGGAAATTCACCCCTCCACTTT. The V gene is TRBV27, the J gene TRBJ1-6; a possible D gene is TRBD1 (6 bases). Germline-derived CDR1 and CDR2 are MNHEY and SMNVEV (reference sequence). The CDR3 has 16 residues. Trimming removed 5 bases from V and 7 bases from J, with 18 bases in between.

The chain combines TRBV6-2 or TRBV6-3 with TRBJ1-1, with 8 bases identical to TRBD1. Germline-derived CDR1 and CDR2 are MNHEY and SVGEGT. The CDR3 is 15 amino acids. J was trimmed by 3 bases and V by 2 bases; bases with no gene match: 5. The CDR3 coding sequence is TGTGCCAGCAGTTACCTAACAGGGGGGGACACTGAAGCTTTCTTT. It translates to CASSYLTGGDTEAFF.

This CDR3 is CASSLTLGGRTEAFF. CDR3 nucleotides: TGTGCCAGCAGCCTAACCCTTGGAGGTCGCACTGAAGCTTTCTTT. This chain uses TRBV3-1 (or the pseudogene TRBV3-2) with TRBJ1-1; no definite D call. Trimming left V 4 bases short and J 4 bases short, with 16 bases between. Per the germline V gene, CDR1 is LGHDT and CDR2 is YNNKEL (reference sequence). This CDR3 is 15 amino acids long.

The V call is TRBV10-3, the J call TRBJ1-1; 9 bases are shared with TRBD1. CDR1 and CDR2 (germline): ENHRY, SYGVKD. The CDR3 totals 16 residues. The junction had 13 bases not matched to a gene; V was cut back by 2 bases and J by 9 bases. The CDR3 is CAISETAPGTGLKAFF. CDR3 DNA sequence: TGTGCCATCAGTGAGACGGCCCCCGGGACAGGGTTGAAAGCTTTCTTT.

The chain employs TRBV5-8 and TRBJ2-5, with D hard to call. The germline V gene encodes CDR1 SGHTS and CDR2 YDEGEE. This CDR3 spans 15 amino acids. V shed 0 bases and J shed 0 bases, with 9 bases lying between them. CDR3 in DNA: TGTGCCAGCAGCTTGGGACGGAGAAACCAAGAGACCCAGTACTTC. It is translated as CASSLGRRNQETQYF. Complete variable domain (other parts from reference TRBV5-8 and TRBJ2-5): EAGVTQSPTHLIKTRGQQATLRCSPISGHTSVYWYQQALGLGLQFLLWYDEGEERNRGNFPPRFSGRQFPNYSSELNVNALELEDSALYLCASSLGRRNQETQYFGPGTRLLVL.

The chain couples TRBV24-1 to TRBJ2-1, with TRBD1 matching 9 bases. The germline V gene encodes CDR1 KGHDR and CDR2 SFDVKD. Trimming cost V 4 bases and J 0 bases; bases outside gene matches: 3. The CDR3 loop spans 16 amino acids. The CDR3 DNA is TGTGCCACCAGTGACCTGGGACAGGGCTCCTACAATGAGCAGTTCTTC. Translation gives CATSDLGQGSYNEQFF.

The genes are TRBV30 and TRBJ1-4; D is possibly TRBD1 (6 bases). The V and J ends lost 0 bases and 8 bases respectively, with 10 bases between them. CDR1 and CDR2 (germline): GTSNPN, SVGIG (reference sequence). CDR3 size: 13 residues. The CDR3 region is CAWSVRQGEKLFF. As DNA, the CDR3 is TGTGCCTGGAGTGTACGGCAGGGGGAAAAACTGTTTTTT.

Of note for this clone: An end of the junction does not agree with germline; a read error may underlie this. This rearrangement joins TRBV18 to TRBJ1-1; 8 bases align to TRBD1. Germline V gene sequence: CDR1 KGHSH, CDR2 LQKENI. The CDR3 totals 15 residues. In DNA, the CDR3 is TGTGCCAGCTCACCCCGACAGGGGATGAACACTGAAGTTTTCTTT. It specifies CASSPRQGMNTEVFF.

The J gene is TRBJ1-6, the V gene TRBV6-4; no firm D call. Germline CDR1 MRHNA, CDR2 SNTAGT. Trimming stripped 8 bases from V and 6 bases from J, with 17 bases between. The CDR3 runs 15 residues. CDR3 loop: CASRLDTYLNSPLHF. As DNA, the CDR3 is TGTGCCAGCCGCCTCGACACTTACCTTAATTCACCCCTCCACTTT.

The V call is TRBV5-1, the J call TRBJ1-5, with TRBD1 identical over 10 bases. The germline V gene encodes CDR1 SGHRS and CDR2 YFSETQ. The CDR3 extends over 15 amino acids. J was trimmed by 2 bases and V by 9 bases; bases with no gene match: 8. As DNA, the CDR3 is TGCGCCATTTTTAGGGACAGGGGACGCAATCAGCCCCAGCATTTT. This translates into CAIFRDRGRNQPQHF.

The J gene is TRBJ1-5, the V gene TRBV6-2 or TRBV6-3; TRBD1 might be the D (6 bases). Germline CDR1 reads MNHEY; CDR2 reads SVGEGT. V dropped 6 bases and J dropped 7 bases, with 13 bases sitting between them. The CDR3 covers 13 residues. CDR3 sequence: CASSPQGYQPQHF. The CDR3 DNA reads TGTGCCAGCAGCCCACAGGGTTACCAGCCCCAGCATTTT.

This chain joins TRBV15 and TRBJ1-1; D is possibly TRBD1 (6 bases). Trimming left V 5 bases short and J 3 bases short, with 13 bases between. Germline V lookup: CDR1 LNHNV, CDR2 YYDKDF (reference sequence). This CDR3 comprises 14 residues. The CDR3: CATSGLQGHTEAFF. The CDR3 DNA sequence: TGTGCCACCAGCGGATTACAGGGCCACACTGAAGCTTTCTTT.